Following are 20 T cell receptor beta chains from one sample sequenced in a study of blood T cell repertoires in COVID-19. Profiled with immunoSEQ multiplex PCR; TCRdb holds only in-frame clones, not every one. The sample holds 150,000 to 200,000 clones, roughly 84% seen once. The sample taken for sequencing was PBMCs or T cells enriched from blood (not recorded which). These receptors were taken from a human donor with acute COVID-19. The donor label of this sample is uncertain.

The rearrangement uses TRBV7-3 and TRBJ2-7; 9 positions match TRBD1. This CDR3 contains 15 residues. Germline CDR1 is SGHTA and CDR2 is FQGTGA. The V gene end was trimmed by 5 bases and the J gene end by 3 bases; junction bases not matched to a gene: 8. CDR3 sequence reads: CASSLRQGDNYEQYF. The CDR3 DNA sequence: TGTGCCAGCAGCCTCCGACAGGGGGATAACTACGAGCAGTACTTC.

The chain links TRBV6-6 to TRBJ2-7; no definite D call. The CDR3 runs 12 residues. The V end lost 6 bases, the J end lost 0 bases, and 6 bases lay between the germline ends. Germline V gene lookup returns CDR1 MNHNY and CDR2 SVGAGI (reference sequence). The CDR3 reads CASRRDSYEQYF. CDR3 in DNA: TGTGCCAGCAGACGCGACTCCTACGAGCAGTACTTC.

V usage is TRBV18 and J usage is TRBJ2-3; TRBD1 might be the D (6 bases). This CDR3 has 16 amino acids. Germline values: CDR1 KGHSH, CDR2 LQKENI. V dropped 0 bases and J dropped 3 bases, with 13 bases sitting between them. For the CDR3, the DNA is TGTGCCAGCTCACCACCGGGGACACCTGCGACAGATACGCAGTATTTT. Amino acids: CASSPPGTPATDTQYF.

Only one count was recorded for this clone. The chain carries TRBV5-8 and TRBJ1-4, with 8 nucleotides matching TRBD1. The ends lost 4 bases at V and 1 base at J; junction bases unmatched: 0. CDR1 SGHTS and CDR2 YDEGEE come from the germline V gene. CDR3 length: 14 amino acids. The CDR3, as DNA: TGTGCCAGCAGCGACAGGGGAACTAATGAAAAACTGTTTTTT. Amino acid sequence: CASSDRGTNEKLFF.

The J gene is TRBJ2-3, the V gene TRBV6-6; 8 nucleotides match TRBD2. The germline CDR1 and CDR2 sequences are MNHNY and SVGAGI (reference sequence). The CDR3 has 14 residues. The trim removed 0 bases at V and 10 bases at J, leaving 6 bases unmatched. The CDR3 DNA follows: TGTGCCAGCAGTTACTCAACTAGCGGTGACTCGCAGTATTTT. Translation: CASSYSTSGDSQYF.

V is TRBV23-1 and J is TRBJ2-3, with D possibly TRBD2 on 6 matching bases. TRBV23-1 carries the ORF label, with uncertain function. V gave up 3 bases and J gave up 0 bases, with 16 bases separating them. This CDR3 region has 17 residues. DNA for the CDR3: TGCGCCAGCAGTCACCCCGGGCGGGATAGGAGCACAGATACGCAGTATTTT. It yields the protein CASSHPGRDRSTDTQYF.

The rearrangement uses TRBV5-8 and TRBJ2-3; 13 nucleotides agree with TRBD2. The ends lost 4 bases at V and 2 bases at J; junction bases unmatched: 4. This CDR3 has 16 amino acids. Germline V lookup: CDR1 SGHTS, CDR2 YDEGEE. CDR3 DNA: TGTGCCAGCAGCGGGGGACTAGCGGGGCCCACAGATACGCAGTATTTT. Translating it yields CASSGGLAGPTDTQYF.

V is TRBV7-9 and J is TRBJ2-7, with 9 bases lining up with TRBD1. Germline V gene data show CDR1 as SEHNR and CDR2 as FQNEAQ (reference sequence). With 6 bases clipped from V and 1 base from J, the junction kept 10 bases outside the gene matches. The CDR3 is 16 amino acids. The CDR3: CASSRNTGGPSYEQYF. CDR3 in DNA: TGTGCCAGCAGTCGAAACACAGGGGGCCCATCCTACGAGCAGTACTTC. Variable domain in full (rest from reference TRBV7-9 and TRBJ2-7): DTGVSQNPRHKITKRGQNVTFRCDPISEHNRLYWYRQTLGQGPEFLTYFQNEAQLEKSRLLSDRFSAERPKGSFSTLEIQRTEQGDSAMYLCASSRNTGGPSYEQYFGPGTRLTVT.

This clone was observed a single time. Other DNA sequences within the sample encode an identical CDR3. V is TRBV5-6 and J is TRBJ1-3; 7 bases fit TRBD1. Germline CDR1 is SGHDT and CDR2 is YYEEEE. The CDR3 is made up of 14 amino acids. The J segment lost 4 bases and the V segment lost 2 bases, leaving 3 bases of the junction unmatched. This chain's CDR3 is CASSLQGTGNTIYF. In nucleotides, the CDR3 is TGTGCCAGCAGCTTACAGGGGACCGGAAACACCATATATTTT.

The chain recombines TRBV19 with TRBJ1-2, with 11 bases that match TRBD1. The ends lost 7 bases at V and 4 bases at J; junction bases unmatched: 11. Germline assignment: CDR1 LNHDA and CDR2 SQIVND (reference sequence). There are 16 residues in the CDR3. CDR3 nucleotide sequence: TGTGCCAGTACCGGTCGGATGGGACAGGGGGTCTATGGCTACACCTTC. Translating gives CASTGRMGQGVYGYTF.

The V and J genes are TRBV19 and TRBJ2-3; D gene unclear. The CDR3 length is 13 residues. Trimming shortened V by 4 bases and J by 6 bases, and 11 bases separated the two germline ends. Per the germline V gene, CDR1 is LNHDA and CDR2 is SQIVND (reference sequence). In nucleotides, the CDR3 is TGTGCCAGTAGTAGGCTAGACCGGGATACGCAGTATTTT. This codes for CASSRLDRDTQYF.

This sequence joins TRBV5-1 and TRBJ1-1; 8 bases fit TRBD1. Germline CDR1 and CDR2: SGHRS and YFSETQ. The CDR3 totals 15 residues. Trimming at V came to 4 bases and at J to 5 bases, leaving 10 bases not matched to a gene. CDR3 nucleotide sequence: TGCGCCAGCAGCACCTGGACAGGGTCCAGAACTGAAGCTTTCTTT. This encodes CASSTWTGSRTEAFF.

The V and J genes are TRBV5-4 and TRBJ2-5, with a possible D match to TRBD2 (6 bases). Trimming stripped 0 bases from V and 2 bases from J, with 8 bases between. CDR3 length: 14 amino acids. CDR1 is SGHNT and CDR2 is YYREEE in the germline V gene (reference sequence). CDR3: CASSLAGGQETQYF. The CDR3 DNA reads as TGTGCCAGCAGCTTGGCCGGGGGACAAGAGACCCAGTACTTC. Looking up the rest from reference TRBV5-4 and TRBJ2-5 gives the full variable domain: ETGVTQSPTHLIKTRGQQVTLRCSSQSGHNTVSWYQQALGQGPQFIFQYYREEENGRGNFPPRFSGLQFPNYSSELNVNALELDDSALYLCASSLAGGQETQYFGPGTRLLVL.

The CDR3 bases are TGTGCCAGCAGCTTCCGTACTAGCGGGGGGCCAAACACCGGGGAGCTGTTTTTT. Translated, it gives CASSFRTSGGPNTGELFF. The V and J genes are TRBV5-6 and TRBJ2-2, with TRBD2 identical over 12 bases. Germline trimming cut 2 bases from V and 2 bases from J; bases unmatched to any gene: 7. Germline assignment: CDR1 SGHDT and CDR2 YYEEEE. There are 18 residues in the CDR3.

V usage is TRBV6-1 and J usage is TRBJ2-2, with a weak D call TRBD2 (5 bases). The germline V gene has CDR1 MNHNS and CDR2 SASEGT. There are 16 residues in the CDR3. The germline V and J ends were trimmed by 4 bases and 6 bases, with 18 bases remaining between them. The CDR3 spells CASSVPTTPGAGELFF. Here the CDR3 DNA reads TGTGCCAGCAGTGTCCCCACTACGCCCGGGGCCGGGGAGCTGTTTTTT.

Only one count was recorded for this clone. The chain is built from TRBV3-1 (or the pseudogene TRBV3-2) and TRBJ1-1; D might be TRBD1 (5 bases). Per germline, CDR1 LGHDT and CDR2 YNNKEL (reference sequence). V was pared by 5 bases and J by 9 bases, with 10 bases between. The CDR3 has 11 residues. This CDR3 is CASSAGGKAFF. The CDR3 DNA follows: TGTGCCAGCAGCGCCGGGGGGAAAGCTTTCTTT.

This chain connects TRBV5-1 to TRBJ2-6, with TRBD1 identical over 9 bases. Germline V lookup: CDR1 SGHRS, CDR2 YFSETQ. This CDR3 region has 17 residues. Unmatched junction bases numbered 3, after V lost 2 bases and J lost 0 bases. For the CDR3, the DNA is TGCGCCAGCAGCTTCGGGACAGGGAGCTCTGGGGCCAACGTCCTGACTTTC. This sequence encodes CASSFGTGSSGANVLTF.

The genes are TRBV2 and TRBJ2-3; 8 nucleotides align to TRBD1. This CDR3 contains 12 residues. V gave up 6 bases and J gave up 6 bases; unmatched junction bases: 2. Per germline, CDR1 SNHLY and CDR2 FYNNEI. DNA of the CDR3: TGTGCCAGCAGACCAGGGGGCGATACGCAGTATTTT. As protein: CASRPGGDTQYF. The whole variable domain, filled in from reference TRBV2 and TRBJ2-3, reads EPEVTQTPSHQVTQMGQEVILRCVPISNHLYFYWYRQILGQKVEFLVSFYNNEISEKSEIFDDQFSVERPDGSNFTLKIRSTKLEDSAMYFCASRPGGDTQYFGPGTRLTVL.

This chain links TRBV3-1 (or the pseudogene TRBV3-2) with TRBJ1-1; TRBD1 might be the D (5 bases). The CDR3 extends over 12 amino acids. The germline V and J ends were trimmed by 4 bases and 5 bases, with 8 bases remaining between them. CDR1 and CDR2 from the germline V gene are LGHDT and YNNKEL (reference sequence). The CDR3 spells CASSLSGTEAFF. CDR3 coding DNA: TGTGCCAGCAGCCTTTCAGGGACTGAAGCTTTCTTT.

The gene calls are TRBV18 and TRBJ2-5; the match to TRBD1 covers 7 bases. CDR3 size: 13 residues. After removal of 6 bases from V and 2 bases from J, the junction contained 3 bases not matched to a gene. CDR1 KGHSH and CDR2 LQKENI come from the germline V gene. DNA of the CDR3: TGTGCCAGCTCCGAGACAGGGCAAGAGACCCAGTACTTC. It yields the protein CASSETGQETQYF.